These 14 T cell receptor beta chains came from one sample sequenced in a study of T-cell reconstitution after alpha-beta-depleted transplantation in children. The TCRbeta library was prepared with unique molecular identifiers. TCRdb re-called the PCR reads with MiXCR, one entry per CDR3 protein. Found here are approximately 390,000 distinct CDR3 sequences, approximately 10% of them singletons; the top ten hold about 5%. The sample here was PBMCs from the stem cell graft donor, taken from the stem cell graft. These receptors were taken from a human donor who donated a stem cell graft to a child with acute myeloid leukemia.

This sequence joins TRBV11-3 and TRBJ2-2, with D possibly TRBD2 on 7 matching bases. Per the germline V gene, CDR1 is SGHNT and CDR2 is YENEEA. The germline V and J ends were trimmed by 3 bases and 6 bases, with 14 bases remaining between them. This CDR3 spans 15 amino acids. The CDR3 loop reads CASSFQGGAPGELFF. CDR3 sequence (DNA): TGTGCCAGCAGCTTCCAAGGGGGGGCCCCCGGGGAGCTGTTTTTT.

Only a few counts were recorded for this clonotype. The chain links TRBV14 to TRBJ2-1; 8 bases map to TRBD2. The germline V gene encodes CDR1 SGHDN and CDR2 FVKESK. After removal of 2 bases from V and 0 bases from J, the junction contained 6 bases not matched to a gene. The CDR3 length is 17 residues. This CDR3 reads CASSQPSGSRSYNEQFF. CDR3 nucleotide sequence: TGTGCCAGCAGCCAACCGAGCGGGAGCCGCTCCTACAATGAGCAGTTCTTC.

The V and J genes are TRBV5-6 and TRBJ2-1; TRBD2 agrees at 7 bases. The J segment lost 9 bases and the V segment lost 4 bases, leaving 10 bases of the junction unmatched. CDR3 size: 14 residues. Per germline, CDR1 SGHDT and CDR2 YYEEEE. CDR3 DNA: TGTGCCAGCAGCCCACTAGCGTTAGCCAGTGAGCAGTTCTTC. As protein: CASSPLALASEQFF.

The rearrangement uses TRBV13 and TRBJ1-2; D is uncertain. Trimming pared 4 bases from V and 2 bases from J, leaving 14 bases between. From germline, CDR1 is PRHDT and CDR2 FYEKMQ (reference sequence). CDR3 length: 15 residues. CDR3 region: CASSSTLAGNYGYTF. Here the CDR3 DNA reads TGTGCCAGCAGCTCTACCCTCGCGGGAAACTATGGCTACACCTTC.

As to this clonotype: A much bigger clone sits one base away, suggesting this may be a read error. This chain links TRBV7-2 with TRBJ2-5; D might be TRBD1 (7 bases). Trimming took off 5 bases at V and 5 bases at J, with 21 bases between the two ends. Per germline, CDR1 SGHTA and CDR2 FQGNSA. The CDR3 has 16 residues. The CDR3 coding sequence is TGTGCCAGCAGCCACCAGGCAGGGGGGATCATTGAGACCCAGTACTTC. Its translation is CASSHQAGGIIETQYF.

This clonotype was seen a handful of times. The chain employs TRBV7-9 and TRBJ1-1, with 7 bases aligning to TRBD1. The germline V gene has CDR1 SEHNR and CDR2 FQNEAQ (reference sequence). V was clipped by 5 bases and J by 6 bases; unmatched bases: 6. This CDR3 comprises 13 residues. CDR3 protein: CASSPRQGSEAFF. CDR3 sequence (DNA): TGTGCCAGCAGCCCAAGACAGGGCTCTGAAGCTTTCTTT.

This clonotype came up many times. The chain employs TRBV5-1 and TRBJ1-1; 7 nucleotides match TRBD1. The CDR3 has 16 amino acids. With V trimmed by 4 bases and J by 2 bases, 11 bases remained unmatched. Per the germline V gene, CDR1 is SGHRS and CDR2 is YFSETQ. The CDR3 loop reads CASSETGVTVNTEAFF. The CDR3 DNA reads TGCGCCAGCAGCGAAACAGGGGTTACGGTAAACACTGAAGCTTTCTTT.

The chain uses TRBV20-1 and TRBJ2-3; D unresolved. CDR1 DFQATT and CDR2 SNEGSKA come from the germline V gene (reference sequence). Deletions cut 3 bases from V and 0 bases from J, with 10 bases between. CDR3 length: 14 residues. The CDR3 is CSARAPTSTDTQYF. The CDR3 DNA sequence: TGCAGTGCTAGGGCCCCGACTAGCACAGATACGCAGTATTTT.

This clonotype was picked up a small number of times. The V call is TRBV6-5, the J call TRBJ1-5; D is perhaps TRBD1 (5 bases). Germline-derived CDR1 and CDR2 are MNHEY and SVGAGI. The CDR3 is 14 amino acids. Between the trimmed V and J ends, which lost 5 bases and 2 bases, there was a span of 10 bases. CDR3 in amino acids: CASSPQGRNQPQHF. CDR3 DNA: TGTGCCAGCAGTCCTCAGGGACGCAATCAGCCCCAGCATTTT.

This clonotype showed up just a few times. The rearrangement joins TRBV6-1 to TRBJ2-5; D might be TRBD2 (6 bases). The V gene's germline CDR1 is MNHNS and CDR2 SASEGT. The CDR3 runs 15 residues. Trimming pared 5 bases from V and 5 bases from J, leaving 18 bases between. The CDR3 sequence: CASSLFSGVVETQYF. The DNA for the CDR3 is TGTGCCAGCAGTCTATTCTCGGGAGTAGTGGAGACCCAGTACTTC.

This clonotype was detected ten times or more. This chain connects TRBV29-1 to TRBJ2-2, with D perhaps matching TRBD2 (5 bases). CDR1 is SQVTM, CDR2 ANQGSEA, per germline. V lost 7 bases and J 5 bases, leaving 11 bases between the germline ends. This CDR3 spans 12 amino acids. The CDR3 loop is CSASTGTGELFF. CDR3 bases: TGCAGCGCTTCCACGGGGACCGGGGAGCTGTTTTTT.

This clonotype was seen only a few times. The chain employs TRBV29-1 and TRBJ2-3; either TRBD1 or TRBD2 may supply D (6 bases each). Germline values: CDR1 SQVTM, CDR2 ANQGSEA. V lost 0 bases and J lost 7, with 17 bases in between. The CDR3 runs to 15 residues. The CDR3 sequence is CSVEDLGGAGYTQYF. CDR3 bases: TGCAGCGTTGAAGATTTGGGGGGCGCGGGGTATACGCAGTATTTT.

This clonotype was recorded at least ten times. This chain uses TRBV28 with TRBJ2-3; 7 bases agree with TRBD2. The CDR3 is 15 residues long. Germline CDR1 and CDR2: MDHEN and SYDVKM. V shed 3 bases and J 1 base; nucleotides not matched to a gene: 4. CDR3 DNA sequence: TGTGCCAGCAGTTTGTGGGAGGGCGGCACAGATACGCAGTATTTT. It is translated as CASSLWEGGTDTQYF.

The chain links TRBV12-3 or TRBV12-4 to TRBJ2-1; D may be TRBD2 (7 bases). V shed 6 bases and J shed 10 bases, with 22 bases lying between them. This CDR3 region has 15 residues. The CDR3 loop reads CASSVKGGGPIEQFF. Written as DNA, the CDR3 is TGTGCCAGCAGCGTAAAAGGGGGGGGCCCGATAGAGCAGTTCTTC.